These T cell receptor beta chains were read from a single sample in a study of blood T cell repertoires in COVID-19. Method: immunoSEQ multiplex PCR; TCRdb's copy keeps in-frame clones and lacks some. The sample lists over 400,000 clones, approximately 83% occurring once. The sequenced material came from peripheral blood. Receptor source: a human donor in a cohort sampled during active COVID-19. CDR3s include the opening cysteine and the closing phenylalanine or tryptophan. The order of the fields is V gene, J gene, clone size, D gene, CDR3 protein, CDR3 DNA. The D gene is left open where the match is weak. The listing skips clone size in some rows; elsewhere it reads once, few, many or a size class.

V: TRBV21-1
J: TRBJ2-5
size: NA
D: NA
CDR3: CASSTWQGAPQETQYF
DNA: TGTGCCAGCAGCACTTGGCAGGGGGCCCCGCAAGAGACCCAGTACTTC

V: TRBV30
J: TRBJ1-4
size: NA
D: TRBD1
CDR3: CAWKAGGSEKLFF
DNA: TGTGCCTGGAAGGCAGGGGGCAGTGAAAAACTGTTTTTT

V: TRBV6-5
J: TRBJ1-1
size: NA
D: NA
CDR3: CASSYSRETEAFF
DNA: TGTGCCAGCAGTTACTCCCGCGAGACTGAAGCTTTCTTT

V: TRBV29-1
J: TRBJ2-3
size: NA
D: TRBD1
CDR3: CSVGQGLTDTQYF
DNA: TGCAGCGTAGGACAGGGGTTAACAGATACGCAGTATTTT

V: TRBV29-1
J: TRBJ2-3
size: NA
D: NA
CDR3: CSVGLTGSDTQYF
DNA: TGCAGCGTGGGACTAACAGGGTCAGATACGCAGTATTTT

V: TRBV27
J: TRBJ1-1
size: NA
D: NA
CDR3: CASSPGYTEAFF
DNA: TGTGCCAGCAGCCCGGGTTACACTGAAGCTTTCTTT

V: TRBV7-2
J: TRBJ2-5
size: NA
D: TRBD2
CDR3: CASSLRREQETQYF
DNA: TGTGCCAGCAGCTTACGGCGGGAGCAGGAGACCCAGTACTTC

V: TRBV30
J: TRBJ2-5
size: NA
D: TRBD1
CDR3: CAWSRDRDLETQYF
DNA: TGTGCCTGGAGCCGGGACAGAGATTTAGAGACCCAGTACTTC

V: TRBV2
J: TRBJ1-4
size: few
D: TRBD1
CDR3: CASSRTGATNEKLFF
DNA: TGTGCCAGCAGTCGGACAGGCGCAACTAATGAAAAACTGTTTTTT

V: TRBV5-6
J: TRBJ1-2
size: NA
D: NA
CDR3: CASSSTGLKANYGYTF
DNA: TGTGCCAGCAGTTCGACAGGTTTGAAGGCTAACTATGGCTACACCTTC

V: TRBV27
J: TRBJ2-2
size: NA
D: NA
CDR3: CASSPRFVWGQTGELFF
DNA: TGTGCCAGCAGTCCCCGCTTTGTCTGGGGGCAGACCGGGGAGCTGTTTTTT

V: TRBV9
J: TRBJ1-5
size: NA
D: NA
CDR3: CASSVQGMRNQPQHF
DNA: TGTGCCAGCAGCGTACAGGGAATGAGGAATCAGCCCCAGCATTTT

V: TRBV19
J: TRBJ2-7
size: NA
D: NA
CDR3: CASSRRDSYEQYF
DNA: TGTGCCAGTAGCCGCCGGGACTCCTACGAGCAGTACTTC

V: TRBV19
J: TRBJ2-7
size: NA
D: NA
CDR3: CASSISLLGAYEQYF
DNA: TGTGCCAGTAGTATCTCTCTCTTAGGAGCCTACGAGCAGTACTTC

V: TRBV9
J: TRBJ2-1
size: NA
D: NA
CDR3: CASSVDQVSYNEQFF
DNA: TGTGCCAGCAGCGTAGATCAGGTCTCCTACAATGAGCAGTTCTTC

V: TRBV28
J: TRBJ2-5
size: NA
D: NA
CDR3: CASSLNHRETQYF
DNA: TGTGCCAGCAGTTTAAATCACAGGGAGACCCAGTACTTC

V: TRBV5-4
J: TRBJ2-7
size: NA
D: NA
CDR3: CASSLGAVYEQYF
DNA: TGTGCCAGCAGCTTGGGGGCAGTTTACGAGCAGTACTTC

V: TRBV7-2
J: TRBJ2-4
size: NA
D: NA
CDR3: CASSLGGASKNIQYF
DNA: TGTGCCAGCAGCTTAGGGGGAGCTTCCAAAAACATTCAGTACTTC

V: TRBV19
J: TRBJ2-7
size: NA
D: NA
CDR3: CASSGGAGYEQYF
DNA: TGTGCCAGTAGCGGAGGGGCTGGCTACGAGCAGTACTTC

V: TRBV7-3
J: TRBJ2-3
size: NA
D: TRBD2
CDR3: CASSLSRPTSGRAGYSTDTQYF
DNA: TGTGCCAGCAGCCTCTCCCGTCCGACTAGCGGGAGGGCCGGTTATAGCACAGATACGCAGTATTTT

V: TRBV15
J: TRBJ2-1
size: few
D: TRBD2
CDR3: CATSREGLAGGLTYNEQFF
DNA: TGTGCCACCAGCAGGGAGGGACTAGCGGGAGGGTTGACCTACAATGAGCAGTTCTTC

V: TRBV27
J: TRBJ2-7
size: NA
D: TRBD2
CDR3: CASSSWTAGGDEQYF
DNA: TGTGCCAGCAGTTCATGGACAGCGGGAGGGGACGAGCAGTACTTC

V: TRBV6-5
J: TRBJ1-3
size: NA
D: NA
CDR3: CASSYSAGSGNTIYF
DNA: TGTGCCAGCAGTTACTCCGCAGGCTCTGGAAACACCATATATTTT

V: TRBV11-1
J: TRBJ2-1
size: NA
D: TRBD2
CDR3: CASSQTSGANNEQFF
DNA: TGTGCCAGCAGCCAAACTAGCGGGGCCAACAATGAGCAGTTCTTC

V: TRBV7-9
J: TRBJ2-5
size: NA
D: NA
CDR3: CASSFPGKQETQYF
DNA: TGTGCCAGCAGCTTCCCGGGTAAACAAGAGACCCAGTACTTC

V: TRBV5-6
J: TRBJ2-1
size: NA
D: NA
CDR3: CASSRRGGGRYNEQFF
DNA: TGTGCCAGCAGCCGCCGAGGGGGCGGGAGGTACAATGAGCAGTTCTTC

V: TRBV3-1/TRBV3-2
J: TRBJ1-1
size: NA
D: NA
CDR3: CASSQSGVPGEAFF
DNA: TGTGCCAGCAGCCAATCGGGGGTTCCAGGTGAAGCTTTCTTT

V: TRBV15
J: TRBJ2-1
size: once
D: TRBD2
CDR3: CATSRDQSGGYNEQFF
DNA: TGTGCCACCAGCAGAGATCAATCGGGAGGGTACAATGAGCAGTTCTTC

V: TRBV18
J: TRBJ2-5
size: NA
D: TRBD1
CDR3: CASSPLAPGQGLETQYF
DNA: TGTGCCAGCTCACCATTGGCACCGGGACAGGGGTTAGAGACCCAGTACTTC

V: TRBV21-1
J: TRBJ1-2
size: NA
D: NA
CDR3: CASSKGGGYGYTF
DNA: TGTGCCAGCAGCAAAGGGGGGGGCTATGGCTACACCTTC

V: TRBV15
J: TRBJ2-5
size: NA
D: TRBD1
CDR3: CATSRGQTGGIETQYF
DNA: TGTGCCACCAGCAGGGGCCAGACAGGGGGCATAGAGACCCAGTACTTC

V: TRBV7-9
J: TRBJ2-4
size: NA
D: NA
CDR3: CASSLGGAEKNIQYF
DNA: TGTGCCAGCAGCTTGGGGGGAGCAGAAAAAAACATTCAGTACTTC

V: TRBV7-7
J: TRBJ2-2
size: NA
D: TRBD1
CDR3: CASSSGQGEGAGELFF
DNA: TGTGCTAGCAGCTCCGGACAGGGAGAAGGGGCCGGGGAGCTGTTTTTT

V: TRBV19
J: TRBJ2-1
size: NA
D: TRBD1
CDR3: CASSIRDRGFSYNEQFF
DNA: TGTGCCAGTAGTATCCGGGACAGGGGATTTTCCTACAATGAGCAGTTCTTC

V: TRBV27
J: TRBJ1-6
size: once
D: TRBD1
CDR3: CASRGQGRSPLHF
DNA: TGTGCCAGCAGGGGACAGGGGAGATCACCCCTCCACTTT

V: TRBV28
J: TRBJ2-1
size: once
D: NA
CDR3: CASSFGQAHNEQFF
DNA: TGTGCCAGCAGTTTCGGTCAGGCCCACAATGAGCAGTTCTTC

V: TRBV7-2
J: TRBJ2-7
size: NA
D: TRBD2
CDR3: CASSPGLVSNEQYF
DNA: TGTGCCAGCTCCCCGGGACTAGTATCTAACGAGCAGTACTTC

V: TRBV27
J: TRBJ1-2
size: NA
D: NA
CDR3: CASSPFGAGIRHGYTF
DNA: TGTGCCAGCAGTCCCTTTGGGGCAGGGATACGGCATGGCTACACCTTC

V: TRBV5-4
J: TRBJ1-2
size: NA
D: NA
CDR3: CASSYDRNYGYTF
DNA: TGTGCCAGCAGCTACGACAGAAACTATGGCTACACCTTC

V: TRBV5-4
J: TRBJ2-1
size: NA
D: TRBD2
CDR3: CASSVRTSGRAEEQFF
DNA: TGTGCCAGCAGCGTACGGACTAGCGGGAGGGCCGAGGAGCAGTTCTTC

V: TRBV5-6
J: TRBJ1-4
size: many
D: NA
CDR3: CASSEEVATNEKLFF
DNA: TGTGCCAGCAGCGAGGAGGTAGCAACTAATGAAAAACTGTTTTTT

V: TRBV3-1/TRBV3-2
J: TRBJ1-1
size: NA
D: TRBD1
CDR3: CASSRGTGGRATEAFF
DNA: TGTGCCAGCAGCCGGGGGACAGGGGGCCGCGCCACTGAAGCTTTCTTT

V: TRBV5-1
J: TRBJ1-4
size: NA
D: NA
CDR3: CASSAKTGVEEKLFF
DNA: TGCGCCAGCAGCGCGAAAACCGGGGTAGAAGAAAAACTGTTTTTT

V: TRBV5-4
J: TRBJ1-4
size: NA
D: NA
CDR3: CASSLWGVKEKLFF
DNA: TGTGCCAGCAGCTTGTGGGGAGTCAAGGAAAAACTGTTTTTT

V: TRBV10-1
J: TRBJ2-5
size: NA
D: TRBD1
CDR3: CAKYHPGQGLGETQYF
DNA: TGCGCCAAATACCATCCGGGACAGGGGTTGGGAGAGACCCAGTACTTC

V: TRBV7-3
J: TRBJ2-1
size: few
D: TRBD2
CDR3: CASSSGLAGTYNEQFF
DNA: TGTGCCAGCAGCTCAGGACTAGCGGGGACGTACAATGAGCAGTTCTTC

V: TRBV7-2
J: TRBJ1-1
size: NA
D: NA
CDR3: CASSFSGGLAFF
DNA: TGTGCCAGCAGTTTTTCCGGGGGGCTCGCTTTCTTT

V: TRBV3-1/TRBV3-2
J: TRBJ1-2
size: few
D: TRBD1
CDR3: CASSQGTGVVDTF
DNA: TGTGCCAGCAGCCAAGGAACAGGGGTGGTCGACACCTTC

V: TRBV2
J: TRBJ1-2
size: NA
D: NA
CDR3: CASTDRPGGYTF
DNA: TGTGCCAGCACTGACAGGCCGGGAGGCTACACCTTC

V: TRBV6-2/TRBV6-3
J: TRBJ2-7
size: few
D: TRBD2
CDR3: CASSSHGDYYEQYF
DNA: TGTGCCAGCAGTTCCCATGGGGACTACTACGAGCAGTACTTC

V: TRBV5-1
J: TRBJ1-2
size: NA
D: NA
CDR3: CASSDRSGLQGYTF
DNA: TGCGCCAGCAGCGACCGCTCCGGACTCCAGGGCTACACCTTC

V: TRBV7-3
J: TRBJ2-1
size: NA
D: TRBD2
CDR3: CASSSLAGGGEQFF
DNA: TGTGCCAGCAGCTCCTTAGCGGGAGGGGGCGAGCAGTTCTTC

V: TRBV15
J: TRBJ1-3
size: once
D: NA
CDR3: CATSYGDTIYF
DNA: TGTGCCACCAGCTATGGAGACACCATATATTTT

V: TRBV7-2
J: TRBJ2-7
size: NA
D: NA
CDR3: CASSNHGFAYEQYF
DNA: TGTGCCAGCAGCAACCACGGGTTCGCCTACGAGCAGTACTTC

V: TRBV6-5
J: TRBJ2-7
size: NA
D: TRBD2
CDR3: CASSSYSGRAPREQYF
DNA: TGTGCCAGCAGTTCCTATAGCGGGAGAGCCCCCCGAGAGCAGTACTTC